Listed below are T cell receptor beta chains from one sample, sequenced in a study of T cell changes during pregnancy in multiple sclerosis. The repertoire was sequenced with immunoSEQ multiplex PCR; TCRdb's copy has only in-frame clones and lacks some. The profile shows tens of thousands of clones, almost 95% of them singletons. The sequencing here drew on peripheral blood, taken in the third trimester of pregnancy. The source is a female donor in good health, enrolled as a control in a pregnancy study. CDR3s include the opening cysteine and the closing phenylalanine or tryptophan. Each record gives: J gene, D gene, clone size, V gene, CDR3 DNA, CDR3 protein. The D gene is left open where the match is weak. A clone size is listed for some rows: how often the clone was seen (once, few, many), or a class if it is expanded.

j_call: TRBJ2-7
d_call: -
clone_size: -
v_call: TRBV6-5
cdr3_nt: TGTGCCAGCAGTTACTCGACGGGGATAGAGTACGAGCAGTACTTC
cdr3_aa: CASSYSTGIEYEQYF

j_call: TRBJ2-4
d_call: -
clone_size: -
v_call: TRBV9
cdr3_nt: TGTGCCAGCAGCTCGACAGCTGGCAACATTCAGTACTTC
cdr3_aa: CASSSTAGNIQYF

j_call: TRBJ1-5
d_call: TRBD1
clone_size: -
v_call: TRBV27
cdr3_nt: TGTGCCAGCAGTTTATTAGGGACAGGGAGTCAGAATCAGCCCCAGCATTTT
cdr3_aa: CASSLLGTGSQNQPQHF

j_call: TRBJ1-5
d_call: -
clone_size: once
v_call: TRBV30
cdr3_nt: TGTGCCTGGAGTGTATCCACCCCCGGGCAGCCCCAGCATTTT
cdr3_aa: CAWSVSTPGQPQHF

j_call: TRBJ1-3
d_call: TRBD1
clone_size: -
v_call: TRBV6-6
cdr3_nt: TGTGCCAGCACCCGAGACAGGGTCTCTGGAAACACCATATATTTT
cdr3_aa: CASTRDRVSGNTIYF

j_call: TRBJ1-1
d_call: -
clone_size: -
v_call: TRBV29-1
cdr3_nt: TGCAGCGTTGAAGATCAGCTATTAAGACATAATTTTATGAACACTGAAGCTTTCTTT
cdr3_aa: CSVEDQLLRHNFMNTEAFF

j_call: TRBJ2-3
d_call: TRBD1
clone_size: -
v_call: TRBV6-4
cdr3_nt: TGTGCCAGCAGCGCATCAGACAGGGCAAATACGCAGTATTTT
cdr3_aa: CASSASDRANTQYF

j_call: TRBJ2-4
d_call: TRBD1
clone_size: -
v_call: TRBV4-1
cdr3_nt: TGCGCCAGCGCGGGACAGGGGGCAAACATTCAGTACTTC
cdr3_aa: CASAGQGANIQYF

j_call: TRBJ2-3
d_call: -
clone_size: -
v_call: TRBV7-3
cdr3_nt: TGTGCCAGCGGGAGAGGTAGCACAGATACGCAGTATTTT
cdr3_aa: CASGRGSTDTQYF

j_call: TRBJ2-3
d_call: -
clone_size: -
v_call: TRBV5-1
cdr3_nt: TGCGCCAGCAGCTTGGGGGGCTACACAGATACGCAGTATTTT
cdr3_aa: CASSLGGYTDTQYF

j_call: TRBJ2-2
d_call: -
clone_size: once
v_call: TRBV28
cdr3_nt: TGTGCCAGCAGCCCGGGGATTGACACCGGGGAGCTGTTTTTT
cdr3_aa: CASSPGIDTGELFF

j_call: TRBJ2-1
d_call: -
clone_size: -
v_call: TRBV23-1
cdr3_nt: TGCGCCAGCAGTCAAGAGGGTCGTCTAGCCCAAAACAATGAGCAGTTCTTC
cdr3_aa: CASSQEGRLAQNNEQFF

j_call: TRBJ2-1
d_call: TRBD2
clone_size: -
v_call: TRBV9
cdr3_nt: TGTGCCAGCAGCGGGACTAGCGGGATAGGGGTATTCAATGAGCAGTTCTTC
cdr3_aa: CASSGTSGIGVFNEQFF

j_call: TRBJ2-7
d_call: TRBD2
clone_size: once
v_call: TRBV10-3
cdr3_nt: TGTGCCAGTAGAACTAGCGGGAGAGCAGTAGAGCAGTACTTC
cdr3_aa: CASRTSGRAVEQYF

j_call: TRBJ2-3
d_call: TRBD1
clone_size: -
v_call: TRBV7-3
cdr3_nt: TGTGCCAGCGGACAGGGCGACCTCGATACGCAGTATTTT
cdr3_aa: CASGQGDLDTQYF

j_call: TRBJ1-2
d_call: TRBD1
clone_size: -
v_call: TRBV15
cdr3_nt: TGTGCCACCAGCAAAGGGACAGTTAACTATGGCTACACCTTC
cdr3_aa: CATSKGTVNYGYTF

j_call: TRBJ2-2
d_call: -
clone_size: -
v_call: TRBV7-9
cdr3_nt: TGTGCCAGCAGCTTATCTTGGGGCCAGAGCACCGGGGAGCTGTTTTTT
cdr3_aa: CASSLSWGQSTGELFF

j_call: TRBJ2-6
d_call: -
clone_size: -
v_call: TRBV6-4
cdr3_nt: TGTGCCAGCAGTGACACTAGCTCTGGGGCCAACGTCCTGACTTTC
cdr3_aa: CASSDTSSGANVLTF

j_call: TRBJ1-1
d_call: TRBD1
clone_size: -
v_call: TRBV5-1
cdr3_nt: TGCGCCAGCAGCTTGAGGGACGCACAGGGGGAAGAAGCTTTCTTT
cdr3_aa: CASSLRDAQGEEAFF

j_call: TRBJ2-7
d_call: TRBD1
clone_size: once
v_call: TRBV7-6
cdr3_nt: TGTGCCAGCAGCCACGTCGGAGGACAGGGGCCCTACGAGCAGTACTTC
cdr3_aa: CASSHVGGQGPYEQYF

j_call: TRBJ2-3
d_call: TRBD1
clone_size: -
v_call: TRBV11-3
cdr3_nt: TGTGCCAGCAGCCCTCGGGACAGCAGGACAGATACGCAGTATTTT
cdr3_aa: CASSPRDSRTDTQYF

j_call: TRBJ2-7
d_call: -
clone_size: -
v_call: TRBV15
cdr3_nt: TGTGCCACCAGCAGAGTTGGCTCATTGGACTCCGAGCAGTACTTC
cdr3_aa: CATSRVGSLDSEQYF

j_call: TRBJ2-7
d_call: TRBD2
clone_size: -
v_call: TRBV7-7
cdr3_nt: TGTGCTAGCAGCCCCGCAGCGGGAGGACTCTACGAGCAGTACTTC
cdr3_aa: CASSPAAGGLYEQYF

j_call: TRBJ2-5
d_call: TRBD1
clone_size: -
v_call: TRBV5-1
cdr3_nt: TGCGCCAGCAGCCCACGGACAGGCCAAGAGACCCAGTACTTC
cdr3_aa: CASSPRTGQETQYF

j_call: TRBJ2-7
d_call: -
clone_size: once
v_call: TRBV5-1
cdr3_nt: TGCGCCAGCAGCTTGTTACGGATTGGGCCCTACGAGCAGTACTTC
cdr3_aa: CASSLLRIGPYEQYF

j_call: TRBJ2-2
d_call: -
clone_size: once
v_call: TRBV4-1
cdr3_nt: TGCGCCAGCAGCGTAGCGTCTAACACCGGGGAGCTGTTTTTT
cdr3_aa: CASSVASNTGELFF

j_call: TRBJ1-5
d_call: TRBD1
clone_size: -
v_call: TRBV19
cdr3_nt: TGTGCCAGTAGTCCACAGGGGGGAAATCAGCCCCAGCATTTT
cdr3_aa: CASSPQGGNQPQHF

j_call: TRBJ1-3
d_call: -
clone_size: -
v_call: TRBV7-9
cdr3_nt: TGTGCCAGCAGCCGACAGACCTCTGGAAACACCATATATTTT
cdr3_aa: CASSRQTSGNTIYF

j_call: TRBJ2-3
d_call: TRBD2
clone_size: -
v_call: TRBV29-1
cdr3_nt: TGCAGCGTTGGGAAACTAACCCGCGGGGGGACCACAGATACGCAGTATTTT
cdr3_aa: CSVGKLTRGGTTDTQYF

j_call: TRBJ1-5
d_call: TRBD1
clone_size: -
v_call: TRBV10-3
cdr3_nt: TGTGCCATCAGTGACAGGGGGCGCCTGGATCAGCCCCAGCATTTT
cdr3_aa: CAISDRGRLDQPQHF

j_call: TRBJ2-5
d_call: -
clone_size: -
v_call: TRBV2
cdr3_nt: TGTGCCAGCGACTTTTCCAGAAAAGAGACCCAGTACTTC
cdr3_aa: CASDFSRKETQYF

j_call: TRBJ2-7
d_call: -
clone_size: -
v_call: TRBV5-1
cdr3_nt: TGCGCCAGTCCCAGGATAGGCTACGAGCAGTACTTC
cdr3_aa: CASPRIGYEQYF

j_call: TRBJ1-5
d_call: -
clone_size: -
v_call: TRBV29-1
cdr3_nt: TGCAGCGCCAGAGGGTCGATCAATCAGCCCCAGCATTTT
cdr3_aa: CSARGSINQPQHF

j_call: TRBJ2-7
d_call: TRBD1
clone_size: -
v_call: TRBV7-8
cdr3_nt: TGTGCCAGCAGCTTAGTACTTCAGGGGGACTACGAGCAGTACTTC
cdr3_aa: CASSLVLQGDYEQYF

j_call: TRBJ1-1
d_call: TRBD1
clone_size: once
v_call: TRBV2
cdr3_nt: TGTGCCAGCAGTGAAGAAGGGACAGCCTCGAACACTGAAGCTTTCTTT
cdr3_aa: CASSEEGTASNTEAFF

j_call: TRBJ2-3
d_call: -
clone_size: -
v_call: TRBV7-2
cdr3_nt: TGTGCCAGCAGCCCAAGACTGGCGGCAGATACGCAGTATTTT
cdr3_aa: CASSPRLAADTQYF

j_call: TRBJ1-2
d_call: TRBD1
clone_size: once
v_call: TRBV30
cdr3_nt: TGTGCCTGGAGGCGGGACAGAATTAACTATGGCTACACCTTC
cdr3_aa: CAWRRDRINYGYTF

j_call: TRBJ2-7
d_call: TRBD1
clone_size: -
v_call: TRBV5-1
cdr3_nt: TGCGCCAGCAGCATACAGGGGCCATCCTACGAGCAGTACTTC
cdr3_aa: CASSIQGPSYEQYF

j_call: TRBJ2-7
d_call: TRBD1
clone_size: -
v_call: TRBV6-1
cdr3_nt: TGTGCCAGCAGTGGAAGGGACAGGGGCGTCTACGAGCAGTACTTC
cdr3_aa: CASSGRDRGVYEQYF

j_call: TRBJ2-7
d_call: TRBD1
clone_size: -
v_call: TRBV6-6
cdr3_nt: TGTGCCAGCAGTTACCGCGTCGGACAGGGACTCTACGAGCAGTACTTC
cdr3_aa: CASSYRVGQGLYEQYF

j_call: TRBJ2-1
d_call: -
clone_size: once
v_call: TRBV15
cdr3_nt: TGTGCCACCAGCAGAGCCGGCAATGAGCAGTTCTTC
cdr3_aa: CATSRAGNEQFF

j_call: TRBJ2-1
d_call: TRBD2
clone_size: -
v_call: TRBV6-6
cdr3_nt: TGTGCCAGCAGTTACTTGACTAGCGGGGATGAGCAGTTCTTC
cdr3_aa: CASSYLTSGDEQFF

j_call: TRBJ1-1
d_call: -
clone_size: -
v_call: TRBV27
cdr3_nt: TGTGCCAGCAGTTTCCTGGGGCAGGGTACTGAAGCTTTCTTT
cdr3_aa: CASSFLGQGTEAFF